This is a list of T cell receptor beta chains from one sample in a study of human T cells and chemical hapten exposure. TCRdb re-called the RACE reads through MiXCR, storing one row per CDR3 protein. The data contain more than 65,000 distinct CDR3 sequences, approximately 10% of them singletons. Here the sequenced sample was whole blood, taken in connection with sensitization to the hapten diphenylcyclopropenone (DPC). Source of these receptors: a woman aged 45-65 years with alopecia areata. Some clones in this sample may be carry-over from other donors' samples. Each CDR3 is given with its conserved first and last residue. A D gene is named only where the DNA matches it firmly. Expanded clones get a size class; other rows say once, few or many, or leave the size out.

d_call: TRBD2; cdr3_length: 14; v_call: TRBV7-2; clone_size: few; j_call: TRBJ2-3; cdr3_aa: CASSFTLAGDTQYF; cdr3_nt: TGTGCCAGCAGCTTTACGTTAGCGGGAGATACGCAGTATTTT
d_call: .; cdr3_length: 14; v_call: TRBV5-4; clone_size: .; j_call: TRBJ1-1; cdr3_aa: CASSLARGNTEAFF; cdr3_nt: TGTGCCAGCAGCTTGGCCAGGGGCAACACTGAAGCTTTCTTT
d_call: .; cdr3_length: 13; v_call: TRBV19; clone_size: .; j_call: TRBJ1-5; cdr3_aa: CASSVQGSLAQHF; cdr3_nt: TGTGCCAGTAGTGTGCAGGGAAGTCTGGCCCAGCATTTT
d_call: TRBD1; cdr3_length: 15; v_call: TRBV4-3; clone_size: few; j_call: TRBJ2-2; cdr3_aa: CASSPRGQGTGELFF; cdr3_nt: TGCGCCAGCAGCCCTAGGGGACAGGGCACCGGGGAGCTGTTTTTT
d_call: .; cdr3_length: 14; v_call: TRBV7-8; clone_size: .; j_call: TRBJ2-7; cdr3_aa: CASSLSGGTYEQYF; cdr3_nt: TGTGCCAGCAGCCTCAGTGGCGGGACCTACGAGCAGTACTTC
d_call: .; cdr3_length: 14; v_call: TRBV5-4; clone_size: few; j_call: TRBJ1-1; cdr3_aa: CASSLPRTDTEAFF; cdr3_nt: TGTGCCAGCAGCTTGCCCCGGACGGACACTGAAGCTTTCTTT
d_call: TRBD1; cdr3_length: 14; v_call: TRBV18; clone_size: .; j_call: TRBJ2-1; cdr3_aa: CASSPPGQRNEQFF; cdr3_nt: TGTGCCAGCTCACCCCCGGGACAGAGGAATGAGCAGTTCTTC
d_call: .; cdr3_length: 16; v_call: TRBV7-8; clone_size: few; j_call: TRBJ2-3; cdr3_aa: CASIKGWRAGTDTQYF; cdr3_nt: TGTGCCAGCATCAAGGGGTGGAGGGCCGGCACAGATACGCAGTATTTT
d_call: .; cdr3_length: 16; v_call: TRBV18; clone_size: .; j_call: TRBJ1-1; cdr3_aa: CASSRKAADWGTEAFF; cdr3_nt: TGTGCCAGCTCACGCAAGGCGGCAGATTGGGGAACTGAAGCTTTCTTT
d_call: .; cdr3_length: 13; v_call: TRBV30; clone_size: many; j_call: TRBJ2-7; cdr3_aa: CAWSGDSAYEQYF; cdr3_nt: TGTGCCTGGAGTGGGGACTCGGCCTACGAGCAGTACTTC
d_call: .; cdr3_length: 15; v_call: TRBV4-3; clone_size: few; j_call: TRBJ2-3; cdr3_aa: CASSHLYPRPDTQYF; cdr3_nt: TGCGCCAGCAGCCACCTCTATCCGCGGCCAGATACGCAGTATTTT